The text below deals with one T cell receptor (beta chain). Its matching antigen is unknown. The sample belongs to a study of a mutant IDH1 vaccine in newly diagnosed glioma. Study background: Patients received vaccination from 4-6 weeks after radiotherapy alone, or with temozolomide cycles. Among treated patients, about 60% were male and about 40% female, and mean age was about 39 years.

As to time point: week 35, safety follow-up. Doses comprised 300 ug of mutant IDH1 20-mer peptide each, plus topical imiquimod. Data came from immunoSEQ multiplex PCR; TCRdb stores just in-frame clones and leaves some out. Altogether roughly 30,000 clones are present, roughly three quarters being singletons, with the ten largest covering about 11%. Study conclusions and caveats: Vaccine-induced responses were seen in 93.3% of patients, spanning several MHC alleles.

The CDR3 is 13 amino acids. V lost 2 bases and J 3 bases, leaving 7 bases between the germline ends. Per germline, CDR1 ENHRY and CDR2 SYGVKD. The sample consisted of PBMCs, taken from a glioma patient whose treatment included an IDH1 peptide vaccine. The receptor's source is a woman in her forties with glioma. This chain uses TRBV10-3 with TRBJ1-1; D gene ambiguous. The chain's CDR3 is CAISENRHTEAFF. CDR3 coding DNA: TGTGCCATCAGTGAGAACCGACACACTGAAGCTTTCTTT.